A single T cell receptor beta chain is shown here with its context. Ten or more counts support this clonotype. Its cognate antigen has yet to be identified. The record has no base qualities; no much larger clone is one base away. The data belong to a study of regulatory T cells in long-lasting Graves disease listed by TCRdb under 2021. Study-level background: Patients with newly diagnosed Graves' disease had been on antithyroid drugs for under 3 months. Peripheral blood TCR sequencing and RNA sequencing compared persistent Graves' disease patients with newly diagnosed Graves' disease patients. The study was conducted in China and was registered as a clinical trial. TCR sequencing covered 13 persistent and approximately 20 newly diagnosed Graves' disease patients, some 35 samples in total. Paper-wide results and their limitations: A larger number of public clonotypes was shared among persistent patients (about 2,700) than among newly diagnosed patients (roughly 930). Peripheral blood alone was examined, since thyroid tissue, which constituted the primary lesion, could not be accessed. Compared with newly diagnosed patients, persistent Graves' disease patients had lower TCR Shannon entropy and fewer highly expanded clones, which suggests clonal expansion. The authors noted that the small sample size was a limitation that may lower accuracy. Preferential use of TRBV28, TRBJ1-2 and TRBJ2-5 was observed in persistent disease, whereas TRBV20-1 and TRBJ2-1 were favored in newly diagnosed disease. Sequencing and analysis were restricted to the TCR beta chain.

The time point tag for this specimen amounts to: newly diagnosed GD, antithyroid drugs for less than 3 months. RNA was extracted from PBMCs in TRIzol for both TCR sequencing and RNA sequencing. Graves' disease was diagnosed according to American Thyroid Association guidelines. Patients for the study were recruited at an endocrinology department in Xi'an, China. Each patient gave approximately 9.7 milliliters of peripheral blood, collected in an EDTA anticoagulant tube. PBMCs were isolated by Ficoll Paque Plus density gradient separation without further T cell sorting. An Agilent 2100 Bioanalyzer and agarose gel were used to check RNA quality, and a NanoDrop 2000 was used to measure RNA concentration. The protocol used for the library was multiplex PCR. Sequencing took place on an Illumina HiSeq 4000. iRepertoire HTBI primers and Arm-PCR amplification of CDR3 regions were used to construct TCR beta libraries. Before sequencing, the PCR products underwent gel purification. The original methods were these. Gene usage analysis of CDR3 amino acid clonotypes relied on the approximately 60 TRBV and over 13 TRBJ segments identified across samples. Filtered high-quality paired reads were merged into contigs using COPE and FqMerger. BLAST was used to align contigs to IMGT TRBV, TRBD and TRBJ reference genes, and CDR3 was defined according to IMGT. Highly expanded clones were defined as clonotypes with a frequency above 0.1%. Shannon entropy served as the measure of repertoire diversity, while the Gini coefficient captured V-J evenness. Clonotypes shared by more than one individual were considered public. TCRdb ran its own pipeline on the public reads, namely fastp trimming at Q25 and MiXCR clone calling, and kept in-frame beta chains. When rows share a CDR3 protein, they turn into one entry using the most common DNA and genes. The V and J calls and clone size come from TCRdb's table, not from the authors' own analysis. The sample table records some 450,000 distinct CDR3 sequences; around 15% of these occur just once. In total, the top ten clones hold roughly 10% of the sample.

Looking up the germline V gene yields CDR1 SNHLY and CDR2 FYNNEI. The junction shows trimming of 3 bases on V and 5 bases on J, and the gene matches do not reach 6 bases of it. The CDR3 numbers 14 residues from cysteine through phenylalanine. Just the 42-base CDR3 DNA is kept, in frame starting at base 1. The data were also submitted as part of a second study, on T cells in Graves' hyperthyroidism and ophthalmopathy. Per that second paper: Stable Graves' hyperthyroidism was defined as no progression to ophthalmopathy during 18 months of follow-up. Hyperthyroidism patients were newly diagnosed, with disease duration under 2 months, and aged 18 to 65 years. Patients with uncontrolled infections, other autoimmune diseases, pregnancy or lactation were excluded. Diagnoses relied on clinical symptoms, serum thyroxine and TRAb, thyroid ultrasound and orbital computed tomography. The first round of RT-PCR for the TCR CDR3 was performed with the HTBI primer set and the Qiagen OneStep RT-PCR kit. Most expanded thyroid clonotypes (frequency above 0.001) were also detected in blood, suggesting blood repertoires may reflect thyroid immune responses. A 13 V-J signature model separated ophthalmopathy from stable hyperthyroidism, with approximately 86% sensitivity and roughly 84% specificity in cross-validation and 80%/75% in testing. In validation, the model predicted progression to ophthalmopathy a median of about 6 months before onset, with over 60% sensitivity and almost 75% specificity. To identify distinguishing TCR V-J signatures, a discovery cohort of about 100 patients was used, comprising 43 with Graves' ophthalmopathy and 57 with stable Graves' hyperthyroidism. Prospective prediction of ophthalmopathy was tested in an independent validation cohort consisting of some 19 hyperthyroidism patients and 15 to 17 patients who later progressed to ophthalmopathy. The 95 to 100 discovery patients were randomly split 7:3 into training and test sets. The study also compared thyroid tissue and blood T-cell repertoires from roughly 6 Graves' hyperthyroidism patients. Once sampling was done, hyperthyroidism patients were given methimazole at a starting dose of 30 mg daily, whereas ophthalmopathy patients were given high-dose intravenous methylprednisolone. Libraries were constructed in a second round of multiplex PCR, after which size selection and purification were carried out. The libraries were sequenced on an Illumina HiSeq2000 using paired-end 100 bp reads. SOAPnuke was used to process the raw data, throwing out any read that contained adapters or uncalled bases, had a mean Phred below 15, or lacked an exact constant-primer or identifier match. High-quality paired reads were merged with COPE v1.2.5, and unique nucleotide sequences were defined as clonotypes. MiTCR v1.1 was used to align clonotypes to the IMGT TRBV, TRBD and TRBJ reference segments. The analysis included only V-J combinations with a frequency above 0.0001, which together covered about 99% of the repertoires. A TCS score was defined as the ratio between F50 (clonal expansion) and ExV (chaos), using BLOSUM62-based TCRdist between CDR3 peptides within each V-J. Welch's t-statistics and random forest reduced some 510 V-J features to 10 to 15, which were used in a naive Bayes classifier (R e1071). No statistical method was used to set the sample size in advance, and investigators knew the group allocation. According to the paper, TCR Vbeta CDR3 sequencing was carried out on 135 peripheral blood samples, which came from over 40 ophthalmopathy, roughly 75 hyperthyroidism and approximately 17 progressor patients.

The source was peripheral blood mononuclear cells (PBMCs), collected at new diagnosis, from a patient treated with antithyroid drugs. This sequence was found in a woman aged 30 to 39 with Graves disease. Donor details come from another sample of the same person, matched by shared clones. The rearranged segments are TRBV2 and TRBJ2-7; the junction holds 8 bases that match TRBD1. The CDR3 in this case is CASSDGQGADEQYF. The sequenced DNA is TGTGCCAGCAGTGATGGACAGGGAGCCGACGAGCAGTACTTC.